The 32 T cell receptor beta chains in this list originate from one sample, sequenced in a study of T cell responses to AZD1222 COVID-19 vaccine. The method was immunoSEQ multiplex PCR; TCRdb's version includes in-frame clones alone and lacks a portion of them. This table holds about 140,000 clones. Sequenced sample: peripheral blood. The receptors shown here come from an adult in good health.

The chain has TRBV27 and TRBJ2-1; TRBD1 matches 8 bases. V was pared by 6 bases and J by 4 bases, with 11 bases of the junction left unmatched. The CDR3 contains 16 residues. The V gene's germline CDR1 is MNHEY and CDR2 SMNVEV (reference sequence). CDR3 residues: CASSPTGDRIYNEQFF. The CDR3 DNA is TGTGCCAGCAGCCCCACTGGGGACAGGATTTACAATGAGCAGTTCTTC.

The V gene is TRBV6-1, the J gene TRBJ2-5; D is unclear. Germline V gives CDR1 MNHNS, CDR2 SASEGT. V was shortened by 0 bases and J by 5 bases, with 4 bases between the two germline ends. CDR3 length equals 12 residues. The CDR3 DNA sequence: TGTGCCAGCAGTGAAGCTACGGAGACCCAGTACTTC. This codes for CASSEATETQYF.

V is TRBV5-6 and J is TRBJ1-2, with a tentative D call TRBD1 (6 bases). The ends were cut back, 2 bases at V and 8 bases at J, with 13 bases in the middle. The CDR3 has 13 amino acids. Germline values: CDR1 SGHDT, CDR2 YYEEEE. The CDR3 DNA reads TGTGCCAGCAGCTTCCGGGGGGCTGGGGGCTACACCTTC. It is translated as CASSFRGAGGYTF.

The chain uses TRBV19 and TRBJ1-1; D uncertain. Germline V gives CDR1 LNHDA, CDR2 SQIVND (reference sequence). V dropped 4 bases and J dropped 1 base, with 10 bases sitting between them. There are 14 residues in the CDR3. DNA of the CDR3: TGTGCCAGTAGTACCAACGGACGGAACACTGAAGCTTTCTTT. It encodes CASSTNGRNTEAFF. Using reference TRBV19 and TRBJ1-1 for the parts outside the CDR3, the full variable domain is DGGITQSPKYLFRKEGQNVTLSCEQNLNHDAMYWYRQDPGQGLRLIYYSQIVNDFQKGDIAEGYSVSREKKESFPLTVTSAQKNPTAFYLCASSTNGRNTEAFFGQGTRLTVV.

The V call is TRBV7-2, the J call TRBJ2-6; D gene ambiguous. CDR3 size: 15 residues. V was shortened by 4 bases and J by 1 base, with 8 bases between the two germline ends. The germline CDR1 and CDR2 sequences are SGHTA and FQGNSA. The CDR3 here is CASSSSPSGANVLTF. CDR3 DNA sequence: TGTGCCAGCAGCTCAAGCCCATCTGGGGCCAACGTCCTGACTTTC.

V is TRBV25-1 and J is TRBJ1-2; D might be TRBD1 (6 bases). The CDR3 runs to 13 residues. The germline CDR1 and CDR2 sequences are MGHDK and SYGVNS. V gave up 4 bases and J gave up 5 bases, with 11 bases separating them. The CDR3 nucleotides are TGTGCCAGCAGTGCGGACAGCCCTTATGGCTACACCTTC. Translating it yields CASSADSPYGYTF.

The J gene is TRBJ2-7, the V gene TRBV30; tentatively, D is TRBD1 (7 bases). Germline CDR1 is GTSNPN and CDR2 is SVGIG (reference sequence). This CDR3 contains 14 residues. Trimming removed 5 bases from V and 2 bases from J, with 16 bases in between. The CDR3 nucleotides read TGTGCCTGGGGGCGGGACAGAGAACCCTACGAGCAGTACTTC. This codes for CAWGRDREPYEQYF. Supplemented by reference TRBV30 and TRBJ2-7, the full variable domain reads SQTIHQWPATLVQPVGSPLSLECTVEGTSNPNLYWYRQAAGRGLQLLFYSVGIGQISSEVPQNLSASRPQDRQFILSSKKLLLSDSGFYLCAWGRDREPYEQYFGPGTRLTVT.

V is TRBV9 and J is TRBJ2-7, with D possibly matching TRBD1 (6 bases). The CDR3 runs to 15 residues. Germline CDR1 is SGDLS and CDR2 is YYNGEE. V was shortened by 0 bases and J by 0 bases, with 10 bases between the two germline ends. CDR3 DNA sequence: TGTGCCAGCAGCGTAGGACGGGACACCTCCTACGAGCAGTACTTC. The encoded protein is CASSVGRDTSYEQYF.

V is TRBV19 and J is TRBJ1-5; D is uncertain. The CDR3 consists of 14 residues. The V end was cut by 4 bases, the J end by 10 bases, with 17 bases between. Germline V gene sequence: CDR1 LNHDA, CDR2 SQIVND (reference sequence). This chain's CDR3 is CASSNRREISPQHF. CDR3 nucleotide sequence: TGTGCCAGTAGTAACCGCAGAGAAATCAGCCCCCAGCATTTT.

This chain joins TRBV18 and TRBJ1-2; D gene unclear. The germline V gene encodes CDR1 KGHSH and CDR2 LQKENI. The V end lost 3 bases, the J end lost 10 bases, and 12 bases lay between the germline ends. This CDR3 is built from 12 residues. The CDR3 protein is CASSPLSDHYTF. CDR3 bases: TGTGCCAGCTCACCCCTGTCGGACCACTACACCTTC.

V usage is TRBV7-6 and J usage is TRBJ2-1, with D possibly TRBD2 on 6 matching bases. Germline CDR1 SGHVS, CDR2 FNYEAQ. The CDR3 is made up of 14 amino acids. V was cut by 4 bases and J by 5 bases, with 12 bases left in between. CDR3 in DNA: TGTGCCAGCAGCTCGCCGGGGGAGAACAATGAGCAGTTCTTC. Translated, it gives CASSSPGENNEQFF.

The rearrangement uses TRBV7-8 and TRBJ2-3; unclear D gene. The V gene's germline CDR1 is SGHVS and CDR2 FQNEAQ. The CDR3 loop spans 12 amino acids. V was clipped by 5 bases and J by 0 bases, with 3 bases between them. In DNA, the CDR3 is TGTGCCAGCAGCCAGAGCACAGATACGCAGTATTTT. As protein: CASSQSTDTQYF.

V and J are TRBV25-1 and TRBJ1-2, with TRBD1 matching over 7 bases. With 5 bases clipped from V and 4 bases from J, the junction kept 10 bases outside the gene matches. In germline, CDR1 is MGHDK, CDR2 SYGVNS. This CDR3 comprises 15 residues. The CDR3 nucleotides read TGTGCCAGCAGTAAAGGGGACAGTCCCCGCTATGGCTACACCTTC. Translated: CASSKGDSPRYGYTF.

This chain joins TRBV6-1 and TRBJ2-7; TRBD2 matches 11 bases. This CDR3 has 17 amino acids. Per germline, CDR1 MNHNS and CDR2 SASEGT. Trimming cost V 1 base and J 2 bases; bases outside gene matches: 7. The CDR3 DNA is TGTGCCAGCAGTGAAGGGGTAGCGGGGGGGCCCCCCTACGAGCAGTACTTC. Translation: CASSEGVAGGPPYEQYF.

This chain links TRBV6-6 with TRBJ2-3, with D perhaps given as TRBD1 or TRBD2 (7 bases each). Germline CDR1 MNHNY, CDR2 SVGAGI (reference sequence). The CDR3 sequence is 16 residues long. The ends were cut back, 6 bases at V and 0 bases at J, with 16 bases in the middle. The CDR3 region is CASRAGQTTSTDTQYF. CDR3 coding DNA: TGTGCCAGCAGAGCGGGACAGACTACTAGCACAGATACGCAGTATTTT.

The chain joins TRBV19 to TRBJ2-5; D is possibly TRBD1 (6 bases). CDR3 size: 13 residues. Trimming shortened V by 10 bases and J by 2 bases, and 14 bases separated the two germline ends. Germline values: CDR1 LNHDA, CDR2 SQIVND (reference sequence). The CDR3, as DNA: TGTGCCACCCCCGGCAGGGGTCAAGAGACCCAGTACTTC. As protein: CATPGRGQETQYF.

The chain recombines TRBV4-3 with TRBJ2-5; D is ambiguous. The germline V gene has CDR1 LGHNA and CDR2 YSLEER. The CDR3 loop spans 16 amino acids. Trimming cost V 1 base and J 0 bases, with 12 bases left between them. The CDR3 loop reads CASSQGGSFDQETQYF. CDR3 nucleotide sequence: TGCGCCAGCAGCCAAGGAGGCAGTTTCGACCAAGAGACCCAGTACTTC.

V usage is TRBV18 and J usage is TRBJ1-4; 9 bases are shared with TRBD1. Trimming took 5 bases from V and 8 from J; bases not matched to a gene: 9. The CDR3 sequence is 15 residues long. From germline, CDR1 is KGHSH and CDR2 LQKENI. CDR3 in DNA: TGTGCCAGCTCAGTGACAGGGGGTCTATCCGAAAAACTGTTTTTT. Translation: CASSVTGGLSEKLFF.

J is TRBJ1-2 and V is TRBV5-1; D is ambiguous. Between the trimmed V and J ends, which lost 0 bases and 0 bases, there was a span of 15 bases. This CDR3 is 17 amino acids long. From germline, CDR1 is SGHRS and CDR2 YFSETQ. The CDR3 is CASSLGVGPVPNYGYTF. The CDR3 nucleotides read TGCGCCAGCAGCTTGGGGGTAGGGCCCGTCCCTAACTATGGCTACACCTTC.

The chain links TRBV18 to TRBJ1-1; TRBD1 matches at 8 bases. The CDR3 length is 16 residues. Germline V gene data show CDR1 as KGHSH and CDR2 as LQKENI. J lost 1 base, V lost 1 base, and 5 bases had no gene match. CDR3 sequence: CASSPRGQATNTEAFF. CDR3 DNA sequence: TGTGCCAGCTCACCACGGGGACAGGCGACGAACACTGAAGCTTTCTTT.

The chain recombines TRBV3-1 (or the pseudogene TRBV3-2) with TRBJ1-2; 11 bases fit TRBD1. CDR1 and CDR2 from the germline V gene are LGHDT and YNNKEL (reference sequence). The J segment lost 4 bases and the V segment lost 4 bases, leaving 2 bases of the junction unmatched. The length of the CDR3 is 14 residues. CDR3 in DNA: TGTGCCAGCAGCCTCGGACAGGGGGCCTATGGCTACACCTTC. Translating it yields CASSLGQGAYGYTF.

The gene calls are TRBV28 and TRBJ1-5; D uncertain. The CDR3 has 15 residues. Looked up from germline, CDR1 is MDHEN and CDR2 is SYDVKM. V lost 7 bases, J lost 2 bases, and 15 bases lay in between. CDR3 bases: TGTGCCAGCATGGGGTCGGAGAGCCGCAATCAGCCCCAGCATTTT. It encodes CASMGSESRNQPQHF.

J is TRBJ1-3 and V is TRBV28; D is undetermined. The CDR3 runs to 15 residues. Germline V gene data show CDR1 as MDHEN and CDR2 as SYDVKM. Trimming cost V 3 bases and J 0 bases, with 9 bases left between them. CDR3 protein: CASSLAFFSGNTIYF. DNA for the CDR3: TGTGCCAGCAGTTTGGCCTTCTTCTCTGGAAACACCATATATTTT.

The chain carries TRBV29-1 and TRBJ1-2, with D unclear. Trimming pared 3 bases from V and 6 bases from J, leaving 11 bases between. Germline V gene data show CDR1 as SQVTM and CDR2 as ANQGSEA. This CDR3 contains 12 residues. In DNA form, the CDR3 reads TGCAGCGTTGATCCAGGAAGCGATGGCTACACCTTC. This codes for CSVDPGSDGYTF.

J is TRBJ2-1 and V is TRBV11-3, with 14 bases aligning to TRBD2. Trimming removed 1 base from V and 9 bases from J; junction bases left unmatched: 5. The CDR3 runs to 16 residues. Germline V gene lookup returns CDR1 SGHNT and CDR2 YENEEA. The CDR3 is CASSLGTSGGQGEQFF. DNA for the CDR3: TGTGCCAGCAGCTTAGGGACTAGCGGGGGGCAGGGTGAGCAGTTCTTC.

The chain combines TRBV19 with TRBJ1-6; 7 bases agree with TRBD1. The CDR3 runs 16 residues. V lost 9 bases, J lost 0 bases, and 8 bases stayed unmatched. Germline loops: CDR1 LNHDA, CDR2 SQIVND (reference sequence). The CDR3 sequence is CASRDSLSSYNSPLHF. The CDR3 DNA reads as TGTGCCAGCAGGGACAGCTTGAGCTCCTATAATTCACCCCTCCACTTT.

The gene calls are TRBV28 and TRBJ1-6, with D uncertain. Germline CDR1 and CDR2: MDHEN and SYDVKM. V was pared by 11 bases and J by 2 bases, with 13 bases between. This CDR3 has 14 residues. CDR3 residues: CAAESRAYNSPLHF. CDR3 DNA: TGTGCCGCCGAATCGAGGGCCTATAATTCACCCCTCCACTTT.

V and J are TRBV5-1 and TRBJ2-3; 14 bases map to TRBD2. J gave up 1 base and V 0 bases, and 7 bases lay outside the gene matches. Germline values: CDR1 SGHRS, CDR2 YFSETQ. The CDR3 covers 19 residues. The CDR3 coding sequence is TGCGCCAGCAGCTTGGGGACTAGCGGGGGGTCTGCTCGCACAGATACGCAGTATTTT. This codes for CASSLGTSGGSARTDTQYF.

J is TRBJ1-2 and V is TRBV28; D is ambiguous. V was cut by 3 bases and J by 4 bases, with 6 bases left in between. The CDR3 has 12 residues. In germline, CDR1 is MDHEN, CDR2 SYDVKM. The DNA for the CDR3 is TGTGCCAGCAGTTTGAGGGTCTATGGCTACACCTTC. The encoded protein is CASSLRVYGYTF.

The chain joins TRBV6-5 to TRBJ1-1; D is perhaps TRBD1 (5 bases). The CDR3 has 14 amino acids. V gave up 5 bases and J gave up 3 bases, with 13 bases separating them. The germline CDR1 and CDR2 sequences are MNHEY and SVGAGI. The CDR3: CASSTRGRDTEAFF. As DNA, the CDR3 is TGTGCCAGCAGTACACGGGGACGGGACACTGAAGCTTTCTTT.

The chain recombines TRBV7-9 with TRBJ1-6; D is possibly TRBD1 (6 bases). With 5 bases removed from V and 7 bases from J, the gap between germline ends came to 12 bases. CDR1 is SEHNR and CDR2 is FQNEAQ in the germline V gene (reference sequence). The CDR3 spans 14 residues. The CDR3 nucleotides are TGTGCCAGCAGCGAACAGGGTAGGAATTCACCCCTCCACTTT. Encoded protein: CASSEQGRNSPLHF.

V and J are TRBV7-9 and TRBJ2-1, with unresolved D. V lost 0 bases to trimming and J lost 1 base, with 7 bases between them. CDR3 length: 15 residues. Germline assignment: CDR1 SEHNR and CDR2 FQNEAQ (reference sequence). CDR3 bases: TGTGCCAGCAGCTTAGCTCTACGGTCCTACAATGAGCAGTTCTTC. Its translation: CASSLALRSYNEQFF.